This T cell receptor beta chain originates from a study of blood T cell repertoires in COVID-19. Looking at the study overall: Samples taken during acute and convalescent COVID-19 were collected in the United States, Italy and Spain. PBMCs, B-cell-depleted T cells, or T cells were the source of the cDNA or gDNA that made up the material.

Germline lookup yields CDR1 SNHLY and CDR2 FYNNEI. There are 12 residues in the CDR3. Trimming took off 7 bases at V and 3 bases at J, with 9 bases between the two ends. Authors' data handling: Amplification from reference gene primers served as the basis for estimated nucleated cell counts. Assay: immunoSEQ multiplex PCR; the TCRdb copy retains only in-frame clones and omits some. V and J calls and clone size are given by that table; D and trimming were obtained from the DNA. The sample has about 45,000 clones, around 85% seen once. The chain uses TRBV2 and TRBJ1-1; D gene ambiguous. This sequence originates from a human donor in a cohort sampled during active COVID-19. Sequencing was performed on peripheral blood. This CDR3 reads CASTLRYTEAFF. In DNA, the CDR3 is TGTGCCAGCACCCTACGGTACACTGAAGCTTTCTTT.